The next 18 T cell receptor beta chains were all read from a single sample in a study of blood T cell repertoires in COVID-19. Generated by immunoSEQ multiplex PCR, the TCRdb table keeps only in-frame clones and is missing some. The table lists approximately 130,000 clones, approximately 77% of them singletons. The specimen sequenced was peripheral blood. These receptors came from a man older than 75 with acute or convalescent COVID-19.

This clone was seen many times. The gene calls are TRBV20-1 and TRBJ2-1, with D unresolved. Trimming pared 6 bases from V and 9 bases from J, leaving 12 bases between. Germline CDR1 reads DFQATT; CDR2 reads SNEGSKA (reference sequence). The CDR3 is made up of 11 amino acids. CDR3 residues: CSAALLVEQFF. CDR3 sequence (DNA): TGCAGTGCCGCGCTCTTAGTTGAGCAGTTCTTC.

V and J are TRBV7-9 and TRBJ2-5; 9 nucleotides match TRBD1. This CDR3 is built from 14 residues. The germline gives CDR1 SEHNR, CDR2 FQNEAQ (reference sequence). Trimming at V came to 4 bases and at J to 3 bases, leaving 3 bases not matched to a gene. The CDR3 region has the DNA TGTGCCAGCAGCTGGGGGGACAGGGAAGAGACCCAGTACTTC. Residues: CASSWGDREETQYF.

This chain connects TRBV18 to TRBJ2-4, with 8 positions matching TRBD1. The CDR3 is 16 amino acids. The V segment lost 3 bases and the J segment 2 bases; nucleotides outside the gene matches: 6. Germline values: CDR1 KGHSH, CDR2 LQKENI. This CDR3 is CASSPQGAYTKNIQYF. CDR3 DNA sequence: TGTGCCAGCTCACCTCAGGGGGCCTATACCAAAAACATTCAGTACTTC.

The CDR3 reads CASSSILAGGLYNEQFF. In DNA, the CDR3 is TGTGCCAGCAGTTCAATTCTAGCGGGGGGCCTATACAATGAGCAGTTCTTC. The chain employs TRBV28 and TRBJ2-1; TRBD2 matches 11 bases. This CDR3 is built from 17 residues. The V segment lost 4 bases and the J segment 4 bases; nucleotides outside the gene matches: 9. Germline CDR1 and CDR2: MDHEN and SYDVKM. Full variable domain (missing parts from reference TRBV28 and TRBJ2-1): DVKVTQSSRYLVKRTGEKVFLECVQDMDHENMFWYRQDPGLGLRLIYFSYDVKMKEKGDIPEGYSVSREKKERFSLILESASTNQTSMYLCASSSILAGGLYNEQFFGPGTRLTVL.

The chain joins TRBV2 to TRBJ1-6; the D is unclear. Germline V gives CDR1 SNHLY, CDR2 FYNNEI. Trimming cost V 6 bases and J 7 bases, with 10 bases left between them. There are 13 residues in the CDR3. CDR3 DNA: TGTGCCAGCAGCGATTCTATGAATTCACCCCTCCACTTT. Translated: CASSDSMNSPLHF.

The chain carries TRBV9 and TRBJ1-5; D gene unclear. Germline V lookup: CDR1 SGDLS, CDR2 YYNGEE. The germline V and J ends were trimmed by 3 bases and 0 bases, with 10 bases remaining between them. This CDR3 region has 15 residues. The CDR3 loop reads CASSAEPYSNQPQHF. The CDR3 nucleotides are TGTGCCAGCAGCGCGGAGCCGTATAGCAATCAGCCCCAGCATTTT.

This chain links TRBV4-1 with TRBJ1-1; 7 nucleotides line up with TRBD1. Germline V gene sequence: CDR1 MGHRA, CDR2 YSYEKL. V lost 3 bases to trimming and J lost 9 bases; unmatched junction nucleotides: 13. The CDR3 sequence is 15 residues long. CDR3 protein: CASSQPDRQGKKAFF. CDR3 in DNA: TGCGCCAGCAGCCAGCCGGACCGACAGGGCAAGAAAGCTTTCTTT.

The chain couples TRBV7-9 to TRBJ2-7; D is possibly TRBD1 (5 bases). The germline V gene has CDR1 SEHNR and CDR2 FQNEAQ (reference sequence). There are 13 residues in the CDR3. The ends were cut back, 1 base at V and 9 bases at J, with 13 bases in the middle. The CDR3 DNA is TGTGCCAGCAGCTTAGGGGGCCAAACGGGGCAGTACTTC. Translated: CASSLGGQTGQYF.

This clone was counted once. The CDR3 DNA reads as TGCGCCAGCAGCTCAACAACAGGATTTCTTAACTATGGCTACACCTTC. Its translation is CASSSTTGFLNYGYTF. The rearrangement joins TRBV5-1 to TRBJ1-2, with D perhaps matching TRBD1 (5 bases). CDR3 length: 16 amino acids. Deletions cut 3 bases from V and 1 base from J, with 16 bases between. From germline, CDR1 is SGHRS and CDR2 YFSETQ.

The chain joins TRBV2 to TRBJ1-4, with 8 positions matching TRBD1. V trimming: 4 bases; J trimming: 5 bases; junction bases outside the gene matches: 6. CDR3 size: 15 residues. Germline assignment: CDR1 SNHLY and CDR2 FYNNEI. This chain's CDR3 is CASSALRGQNEKLFF. DNA for the CDR3: TGTGCCAGCAGTGCCCTCAGGGGGCAAAATGAAAAACTGTTTTTT. The variable domain in full, completed from reference TRBV2 and TRBJ1-4, reads EPEVTQTPSHQVTQMGQEVILRCVPISNHLYFYWYRQILGQKVEFLVSFYNNEISEKSEIFDDQFSVERPDGSNFTLKIRSTKLEDSAMYFCASSALRGQNEKLFFGSGTQLSVL.

As regards this clone: This CDR3 is also generated by other DNA sequences in the sample. V and J are TRBV3-1 (or the pseudogene TRBV3-2) and TRBJ2-3; 14 bases map to TRBD2. This CDR3 comprises 17 residues. Looked up from germline, CDR1 is LGHDT and CDR2 is YNNKEL (reference sequence). The V and J ends lost 1 base and 2 bases, in that order; junction bases with no gene match: 2. The CDR3 DNA reads as TGTGCCAGCAGCCAAGGACTAGCGGGGGGGCTCACAGATACGCAGTATTTT. It is translated as CASSQGLAGGLTDTQYF.

The rearrangement joins TRBV7-2 to TRBJ2-7; D unresolved. Looked up from germline, CDR1 is SGHTA and CDR2 is FQGNSA. V lost 7 bases to trimming and J lost 7 bases, with 17 bases between them. The length of the CDR3 is 13 residues. The CDR3 region has the DNA TGTGCCAGCACCCTACTACAAGGTGGGGAGCAGTACTTC. Amino acid sequence: CASTLLQGGEQYF. Based on the CDR3 plus reference TRBV7-2 and TRBJ2-7, the full variable domain is GAGVSQSPSNKVTEKGKDVELRCDPISGHTALYWYRQSLGQGLEFLIYFQGNSAPDKSGLPSDRFSAERTGGSVSTLTIQRTQQEDSAVYLCASTLLQGGEQYFGPGTRLTVT.

This chain links TRBV11-2 with TRBJ2-5; 12 bases fit TRBD2. The germline V gene encodes CDR1 SGHAT and CDR2 FQNNGV. CDR3 length equals 17 residues. With 1 base clipped from V and 3 bases from J, the junction kept 6 bases outside the gene matches. CDR3 bases: TGTGCCAGCAGCTTAGGTCCACTAGCGGGGGGTAAAGAGACCCAGTACTTC. Its protein product is CASSLGPLAGGKETQYF.

The V call is TRBV7-2, the J call TRBJ2-4; the match to TRBD2 covers 7 bases. The V segment lost 1 base and the J segment 0 bases; nucleotides outside the gene matches: 12. Germline CDR1 reads SGHTA; CDR2 reads FQGNSA. This CDR3 is built from 19 residues. CDR3 protein: CASSLVPTGEGLAKNIQYF. The CDR3 DNA sequence: TGTGCCAGCAGCTTAGTTCCGACGGGGGAGGGACTAGCCAAAAACATTCAGTACTTC. Complete variable domain (other parts from reference TRBV7-2 and TRBJ2-4): GAGVSQSPSNKVTEKGKDVELRCDPISGHTALYWYRQSLGQGLEFLIYFQGNSAPDKSGLPSDRFSAERTGGSVSTLTIQRTQQEDSAVYLCASSLVPTGEGLAKNIQYFGAGTRLSVL.

The chain recombines TRBV6-5 with TRBJ2-5, with 7 nucleotides matching TRBD1. Germline values: CDR1 MNHEY, CDR2 SVGAGI. The J segment lost 7 bases and the V segment lost 2 bases, leaving 10 bases of the junction unmatched. This CDR3 is built from 15 residues. CDR3: CASSYNLDRVGTQYF. Written as DNA, the CDR3 is TGTGCCAGCAGTTACAACCTCGACAGGGTTGGGACCCAGTACTTC.

This sequence joins TRBV12-2 and TRBJ1-5; the table's D call TRBD1 went unverified against the DNA. TRBV12-2 is annotated as a pseudogene. The CDR3 length is 19 residues. CDR3 loop: CASLPAGTGGAESNQPQHF. For the CDR3, the DNA is TGTGCAAGTCTCCCCGCCGGGACAGGGGGCGCCGAGAGCAATCAGCCCCAGCATTTT.

CDR3 nucleotide sequence: TGCGCCAGCAGCCAAGTCCTTTCCCAGGCGGGACAGCCCCAGCATTTT. Its protein is CASSQVLSQAGQPQHF. This chain uses TRBV4-1 with TRBJ1-5, with D hard to call. Trimming pared 1 base from V and 7 bases from J, leaving 17 bases between. The CDR3 totals 16 residues. CDR1 and CDR2 (germline): MGHRA, YSYEKL.

The chain recombines TRBV4-3 with TRBJ2-1; D is perhaps TRBD2 (5 bases). Germline values: CDR1 LGHNA, CDR2 YSLEER. This CDR3 has 14 amino acids. V was shortened by 5 bases and J by 0 bases, with 8 bases between the two germline ends. In DNA form, the CDR3 reads TGCGCCAGCAGCGGGGAGAGCTCCTACAATGAGCAGTTCTTC. Amino acids: CASSGESSYNEQFF.